The entry below describes one T cell receptor (beta chain). Its antigen is not known. The sample originates from a study of T cell responses to AZD1222 COVID-19 vaccine. About the research overall: It was second doses at about 4 or about 12 weeks that were pooled. Study results and caveats: Just five to seven AZD1222 recipients tested seropositive at baseline. Donors in the cohort were predominantly white British and more often female, and clonal diversity was possibly underestimated. Of spike-specific TCRs, nearly half reportedly target regions left unmutated in variants.

Germline assignment: CDR1 GTSNPN and CDR2 SVGIG (reference sequence). V was shortened by 1 base and J by 1 base, with 10 bases between the two germline ends. This CDR3 comprises 14 residues. Libraries were prepared by immunoSEQ multiplex PCR; TCRdb keeps only in-frame clonotypes and omits some of them. Of about 120,000 clones listed, roughly 90% were seen once; the top ten hold about 6%. The chain recombines TRBV30 with TRBJ1-1; no clear D. The material sequenced was peripheral blood, taken on day 0 of AZD1222 vaccination. This clonotype was obtained from an adult in good health. CDR3 protein: CAWSADIENTEAFF. For the CDR3, the DNA is TGTGCCTGGAGTGCAGACATCGAGAACACTGAAGCTTTCTTT.